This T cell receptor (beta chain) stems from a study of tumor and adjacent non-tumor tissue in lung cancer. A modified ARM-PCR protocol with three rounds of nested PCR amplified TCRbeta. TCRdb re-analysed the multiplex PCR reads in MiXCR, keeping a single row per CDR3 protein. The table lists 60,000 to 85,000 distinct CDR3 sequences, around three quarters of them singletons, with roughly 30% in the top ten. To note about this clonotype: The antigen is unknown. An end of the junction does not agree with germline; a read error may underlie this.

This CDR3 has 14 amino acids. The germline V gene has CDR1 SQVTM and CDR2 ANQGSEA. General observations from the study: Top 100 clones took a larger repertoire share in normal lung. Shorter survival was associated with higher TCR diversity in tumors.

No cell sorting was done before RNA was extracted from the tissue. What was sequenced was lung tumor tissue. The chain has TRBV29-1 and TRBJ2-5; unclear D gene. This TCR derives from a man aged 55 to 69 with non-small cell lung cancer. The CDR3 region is CSVEDRCYQESQYF. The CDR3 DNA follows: TGCAGCGTTGAAGATCGATGTTACCAAGAGAGCCAGTACTTC.